Listed below are T cell receptor beta chains from one sample, sequenced in a study of Graves' ophthalmopathy and Graves' hyperthyroidism. From the multiplex PCR reads, TCRdb called clonotypes with MiXCR, one entry per CDR3 protein. This repertoire shows about 390,000 distinct CDR3 sequences, 15% found once; its top ten account for 5.5% to 8%. What was sequenced was peripheral blood. The receptors here all came from a woman aged 18 to 35 with stable Graves' hyperthyroidism. The CDR3 runs from the conserved cysteine through the conserved F or W. The order of the fields is V gene, clone size, D gene, J gene, CDR3 length, CDR3 protein, CDR3 DNA. D genes are given only for firm matches. Some rows mark clone size as missing; the rest say once, few, many or name a class of expanded clone.

v_gene: TRBV19; abundance: .; d_gene: TRBD1; j_gene: TRBJ1-5; len: 16; CDR3aa: CASSIEGQGFNQPQHF; CDR3nt: TGTGCCAGTAGTATAGAGGGACAGGGTTTCAATCAGCCCCAGCATTTT
v_gene: TRBV24-1; abundance: many; d_gene: TRBD1; j_gene: TRBJ2-5; len: 15; CDR3aa: CATSPGTGEEETQYF; CDR3nt: TGTGCCACAAGTCCCGGGACAGGGGAAGAGGAGACCCAGTACTTC
v_gene: TRBV6-5; abundance: many; d_gene: .; j_gene: TRBJ1-1; len: 13; CDR3aa: CASSYGRSTEAFF; CDR3nt: TGTGCCAGCAGTTACGGCCGAAGCACTGAAGCTTTCTTT
v_gene: TRBV3-1; abundance: few; d_gene: .; j_gene: TRBJ1-1; len: 12; CDR3aa: CASSQGAGVAFF; CDR3nt: TGTGCCAGCAGCCAAGGGGCGGGGGTAGCTTTCTTT
v_gene: TRBV11-1; abundance: many; d_gene: .; j_gene: TRBJ1-2; len: 16; CDR3aa: CASSLGGSGKDYGYTF; CDR3nt: TGTGCCAGCAGCTTAGGGGGCAGCGGGAAGGACTATGGCTACACCTTC
v_gene: TRBV28; abundance: many; d_gene: .; j_gene: TRBJ2-7; len: 17; CDR3aa: CASSSLHTARNSYEQYF; CDR3nt: TGTGCCAGCAGTTCCCTACACACGGCACGAAACTCCTACGAGCAGTACTTC
v_gene: TRBV27; abundance: many; d_gene: TRBD1; j_gene: TRBJ2-7; len: 13; CDR3aa: CASSLTTGVEQYF; CDR3nt: TGTGCCAGCAGTCTCACGACAGGGGTCGAGCAGTACTTC
v_gene: TRBV5-1; abundance: many; d_gene: .; j_gene: TRBJ1-2; len: 15; CDR3aa: CASSPDQTNNYGYTF; CDR3nt: TGCGCCAGCAGCCCGGATCAAACAAATAACTATGGCTACACCTTC
v_gene: TRBV28; abundance: many; d_gene: .; j_gene: TRBJ2-7; len: 12; CDR3aa: CASRGYRGEQYF; CDR3nt: TGTGCCAGCAGGGGGTATCGGGGAGAGCAGTACTTC
v_gene: TRBV10-3; abundance: .; d_gene: .; j_gene: TRBJ1-1; len: 16; CDR3aa: CANYPSRTDGNTEAFF; CDR3nt: TGTGCCAACTATCCTAGTAGGACAGACGGGAACACTGAAGCTTTCTTT
v_gene: TRBV18; abundance: .; d_gene: TRBD1; j_gene: TRBJ1-2; len: 18; CDR3aa: CASSPLGTGSTTNYGYTF; CDR3nt: TGTGCCAGCTCACCCTTGGGGACAGGGAGTACTACTAACTATGGCTACACCTTC
v_gene: TRBV10-3; abundance: few; d_gene: .; j_gene: TRBJ1-1; len: 15; CDR3aa: CAISGGRPQNFEAFF; CDR3nt: TGTGCCATCAGTGGTGGCCGACCCCAAAATTTTGAAGCTTTCTTT
v_gene: TRBV7-9; abundance: .; d_gene: .; j_gene: TRBJ1-1; len: 13; CDR3aa: CASSFSGNTEACF; CDR3nt: TGTGCCAGCAGCTTCTCAGGGAACACTGAAGCTTGCTTT
v_gene: TRBV3-1; abundance: many; d_gene: TRBD1; j_gene: TRBJ2-6; len: 16; CDR3aa: CASSLQTGDGANVLTF; CDR3nt: TGTGCCAGCAGCCTACAGACAGGGGATGGGGCCAACGTCCTGACTTTC
v_gene: TRBV20-1; abundance: few; d_gene: .; j_gene: TRBJ1-2; len: 15; CDR3aa: CSARDGYREGYGYTF; CDR3nt: TGCAGTGCTAGAGACGGATACAGGGAGGGCTATGGCTACACCTTC
v_gene: TRBV11-2; abundance: .; d_gene: TRBD2; j_gene: TRBJ2-2; len: 16; CDR3aa: CASSPGTSGGPGELFF; CDR3nt: TGTGCCAGCAGCCCAGGGACTAGCGGGGGGCCCGGGGAGCTGTTTTTT
v_gene: TRBV20-1; abundance: many; d_gene: .; j_gene: TRBJ2-7; len: 15; CDR3aa: CSASENSRGSYEQYF; CDR3nt: TGCAGTGCTAGTGAAAATAGTCGCGGGTCCTACGAGCAGTACTTC
v_gene: TRBV6-1; abundance: once; d_gene: .; j_gene: TRBJ2-5; len: 14; CDR3aa: CASGLQSGQETQYF; CDR3nt: TGTGCCAGCGGACTCCAGTCGGGCCAAGAGACCCAGTACTTC
v_gene: TRBV7-3; abundance: many; d_gene: TRBD1; j_gene: TRBJ1-2; len: 19; CDR3aa: CASSQLFQQGGKGAYGYTF; CDR3nt: TGTGCCAGCAGCCAGCTATTTCAACAGGGGGGAAAAGGGGCCTATGGCTACACCTTC
v_gene: TRBV4-2; abundance: many; d_gene: .; j_gene: TRBJ1-3; len: 15; CDR3aa: CASSQEQQLGNTIYF; CDR3nt: TGTGCCAGCAGCCAAGAACAACAGTTAGGAAACACCATATATTTT
v_gene: TRBV6-2/TRBV6-3; abundance: .; d_gene: .; j_gene: TRBJ1-5; len: 15; CDR3aa: CASSLDQGPNQPQHF; CDR3nt: TGTGCCAGCAGTTTAGATCAGGGGCCCAATCAGCCCCAGCATTTT
v_gene: TRBV6-1; abundance: many; d_gene: .; j_gene: TRBJ1-1; len: 14; CDR3aa: CASTPGRGNTEAFF; CDR3nt: TGTGCCAGCACCCCGGGGAGAGGGAACACTGAAGCTTTCTTT
v_gene: TRBV12-3/TRBV12-4; abundance: many; d_gene: .; j_gene: TRBJ1-3; len: 15; CDR3aa: CASSSDGRSGNTIYF; CDR3nt: TGTGCCAGCAGCTCCGACGGCCGCTCTGGAAACACCATATATTTT
v_gene: TRBV2; abundance: many; d_gene: .; j_gene: TRBJ2-5; len: 12; CDR3aa: CASSPREGTQYF; CDR3nt: TGTGCCAGCAGTCCTAGAGAGGGGACCCAGTACTTC
v_gene: TRBV27; abundance: many; d_gene: .; j_gene: TRBJ1-1; len: 14; CDR3aa: CASRTRVAHPEAFF; CDR3nt: TGTGCCAGCAGAACAAGGGTGGCTCACCCTGAAGCTTTCTTT
v_gene: TRBV6-1; abundance: many; d_gene: .; j_gene: TRBJ1-2; len: 12; CDR3aa: CASKDRNYGYTF; CDR3nt: TGTGCCAGCAAGGACAGAAACTATGGCTACACCTTC
v_gene: TRBV7-2; abundance: many; d_gene: .; j_gene: TRBJ1-1; len: 14; CDR3aa: CASSFDRWGTEAFF; CDR3nt: TGTGCCAGCAGCTTCGACAGGTGGGGCACTGAAGCTTTCTTT
v_gene: TRBV6-5; abundance: .; d_gene: .; j_gene: TRBJ1-2; len: 15; CDR3aa: CASSYNPGRDYGYTF; CDR3nt: TGTGCCAGCAGTTACAATCCGGGACGGGACTATGGCTACACCTTC
v_gene: TRBV12-3/TRBV12-4; abundance: many; d_gene: .; j_gene: TRBJ1-1; len: 15; CDR3aa: CASSLGGLPNTEAFF; CDR3nt: TGTGCCAGCAGTTTGGGGGGGCTGCCGAACACTGAAGCTTTCTTT
v_gene: TRBV6-2/TRBV6-3; abundance: many; d_gene: TRBD1; j_gene: TRBJ1-1; len: 11; CDR3aa: CASTQGAVAFF; CDR3nt: TGTGCCAGCACGCAGGGGGCGGTCGCTTTCTTT
v_gene: TRBV12-3/TRBV12-4; abundance: few; d_gene: TRBD2; j_gene: TRBJ2-4; len: 14; CDR3aa: CASSPGGAKNIQYF; CDR3nt: TGTGCCAGCAGTCCGGGGGGAGCCAAAAACATTCAGTACTTC
v_gene: TRBV12-3/TRBV12-4; abundance: many; d_gene: .; j_gene: TRBJ2-7; len: 14; CDR3aa: CASSFGPRTYEQYF; CDR3nt: TGTGCCAGCAGTTTTGGGCCCAGGACCTACGAGCAGTACTTC
v_gene: TRBV20-1; abundance: .; d_gene: .; j_gene: TRBJ2-7; len: 13; CDR3aa: CSASVEYSYEQYF; CDR3nt: TGCAGTGCTAGCGTCGAGTACTCCTACGAGCAGTACTTC
v_gene: TRBV6-1; abundance: many; d_gene: TRBD1; j_gene: TRBJ1-5; len: 15; CDR3aa: CASSEEGQGAQLQHF; CDR3nt: TGTGCCAGCAGTGAAGAGGGACAGGGGGCTCAGCTCCAGCATTTT
v_gene: TRBV20-1; abundance: few; d_gene: .; j_gene: TRBJ1-2; len: 15; CDR3aa: CSARDPLGGNYGYTF; CDR3nt: TGCAGTGCTAGAGATCCACTTGGGGGGAACTATGGCTACACCTTC
v_gene: TRBV7-8; abundance: .; d_gene: .; j_gene: TRBJ1-3; len: 15; CDR3aa: CASSLGPGSGNTIYF; CDR3nt: TGTGCCAGCAGCTTAGGGCCTGGCTCTGGAAACACCATATATTTT
v_gene: TRBV7-2; abundance: .; d_gene: TRBD2; j_gene: TRBJ2-7; len: 14; CDR3aa: CASSLTSGGYEQYF; CDR3nt: TGTGCCAGCAGCTTAACCAGCGGGGGTTACGAGCAGTACTTC
v_gene: TRBV11-2; abundance: many; d_gene: .; j_gene: TRBJ2-7; len: 14; CDR3aa: CASTPWTASYEQYF; CDR3nt: TGTGCCAGCACCCCCTGGACAGCCTCCTACGAGCAGTACTTC
v_gene: TRBV20-1; abundance: many; d_gene: TRBD1; j_gene: TRBJ1-1; len: 13; CDR3aa: CSARRDRSTEAFF; CDR3nt: TGCAGTGCTAGGAGGGACAGGAGCACTGAAGCTTTCTTT
v_gene: TRBV6-5; abundance: many; d_gene: .; j_gene: TRBJ2-4; len: 16; CDR3aa: CASSYSSFETTSIQYF; CDR3nt: TGTGCCAGCAGTTACTCGAGTTTTGAGACTACTAGCATTCAGTACTTC
v_gene: TRBV4-1; abundance: .; d_gene: TRBD2; j_gene: TRBJ2-7; len: 16; CDR3aa: CASSQDWRGGSYEQYF; CDR3nt: TGCGCCAGCAGCCAAGATTGGAGGGGAGGGTCCTACGAGCAGTACTTC
v_gene: TRBV29-1; abundance: many; d_gene: .; j_gene: TRBJ2-7; len: 12; CDR3aa: CSVGETTYEQYF; CDR3nt: TGCAGCGTTGGGGAGACAACCTACGAGCAGTACTTC
v_gene: TRBV6-1; abundance: many; d_gene: TRBD1; j_gene: TRBJ1-2; len: 13; CDR3aa: CASSQLTGNGYTF; CDR3nt: TGTGCCAGCAGCCAATTGACAGGGAATGGCTACACCTTC
v_gene: TRBV28; abundance: .; d_gene: .; j_gene: TRBJ2-2; len: 15; CDR3aa: CASSLWLGGTGELFF; CDR3nt: TGTGCCAGCAGTTTATGGCTGGGCGGGACCGGGGAGCTGTTTTTT
v_gene: TRBV2; abundance: many; d_gene: .; j_gene: TRBJ2-7; len: 12; CDR3aa: CASIQGGYEQYF; CDR3nt: TGTGCCAGCATTCAGGGTGGATACGAGCAGTACTTC
v_gene: TRBV11-3; abundance: few; d_gene: .; j_gene: TRBJ2-1; len: 16; CDR3aa: CASSLNPIGNIGEQFF; CDR3nt: TGTGCCAGCAGCTTAAACCCTATCGGGAATATAGGTGAGCAGTTCTTC
v_gene: TRBV20-1; abundance: many; d_gene: .; j_gene: TRBJ1-5; len: 13; CDR3aa: CSARDASNQPQHF; CDR3nt: TGCAGTGCTAGGGACGCAAGCAATCAGCCCCAGCATTTT
v_gene: TRBV15; abundance: many; d_gene: .; j_gene: TRBJ2-5; len: 13; CDR3aa: CATSRGGGETQYF; CDR3nt: TGTGCCACCAGCAGAGGAGGGGGAGAGACCCAGTACTTC